This TCR beta chain was captured by sequencing in a study of identical twins. Study findings and constraints: The study reached conclusions through statistical analysis that was cross-sectional, not following the same donors.

The CDR3 consists of 12 residues. V was cut by 1 base and J by 6 bases, with 7 bases left in between. Germline loops: CDR1 LGHDT, CDR2 YNNKEL (reference sequence). MiXCR was run by TCRdb on the 5' RACE reads, yielding one entry per CDR3 protein. The repertoire holds approximately 700,000 distinct CDR3 sequences, with roughly 20% as singletons. Only healthy Caucasians were enrolled as donors. Points on this clonotype: Antigen unknown.

These data were also reused for a study on T cells expressing NK-cell markers.

The gene calls are TRBV3-1 and TRBJ2-7; D may be TRBD2 (5 bases). This TCR came from a woman aged 18-29 years in good health. The sequenced sample consisted of PBMCs. The CDR3 is CASSQVGSEQYF. In DNA, the CDR3 is TGTGCCAGCAGCCAAGTGGGGAGCGAGCAGTACTTC.